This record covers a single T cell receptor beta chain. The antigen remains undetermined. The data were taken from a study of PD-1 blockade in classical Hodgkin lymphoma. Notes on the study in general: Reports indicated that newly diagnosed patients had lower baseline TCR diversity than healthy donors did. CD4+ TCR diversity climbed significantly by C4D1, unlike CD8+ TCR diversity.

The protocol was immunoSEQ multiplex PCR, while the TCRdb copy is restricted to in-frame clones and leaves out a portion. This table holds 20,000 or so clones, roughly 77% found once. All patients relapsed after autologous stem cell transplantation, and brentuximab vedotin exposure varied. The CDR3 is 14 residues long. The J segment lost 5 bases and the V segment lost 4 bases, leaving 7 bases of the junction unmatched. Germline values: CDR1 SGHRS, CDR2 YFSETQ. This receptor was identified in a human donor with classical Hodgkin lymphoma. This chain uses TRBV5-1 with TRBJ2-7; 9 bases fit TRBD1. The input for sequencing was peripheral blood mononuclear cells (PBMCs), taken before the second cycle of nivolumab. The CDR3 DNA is TGCGCCAGCAGCAGTGGACAGGGGAGTGACGAGCAGTACTTC. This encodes CASSSGQGSDEQYF.